This T cell receptor beta chain derives from a study of T cells in Graves' hyperthyroidism and ophthalmopathy. Germline CDR1 MDHEN, CDR2 SYDVKM. The CDR3 contains 16 residues when both ends are counted. Points on this clonotype: In this CDR3 the conserved last residue, phenylalanine or tryptophan, is missing, so a read error is likely. No DNA is shown, since the ends of the CDR3 on it are uncertain; the CDR3 is the one TCRdb lists.

It was RNA transcripts that yielded the amplified TCR beta CDR3 regions. The HTBI primer set drove a first-round RT-PCR of the TCR CDR3. A single record per CDR3 protein comes from TCRdb applying MiXCR to the multiplex PCR reads. The sample shows approximately 400,000 distinct CDR3 sequences, approximately 19% of them seen only once. Sequencing was carried out using blood. This clonotype was sampled from a woman between 18 and 30 years old with Graves' hyperthyroidism. This chain links TRBV28 with TRBJ1-1; the D segment call TRBD1 is taken from the table without a DNA check. CDR3 sequence reads: CASSLLSDRANTEACY.